This entry lists 18 T cell receptor beta chains sequenced from one sample in a study of blood T cell repertoires in COVID-19. This table comes from immunoSEQ multiplex PCR, and its TCRdb copy is limited to in-frame clones, with some not included. The data hold tens of thousands of clones, with about 88% observed a single time. Sequencing was done on a sample of PBMCs or T cells enriched from blood (not recorded which). The source of these receptors is a woman aged 45-65 years who had recovered from COVID-19.

This clone was seen just once. As DNA, the CDR3 is TGTGCCAGCTCACCAGGGGGACAGGACACTGAAGCTTTCTTT. This sequence encodes CASSPGGQDTEAFF. The chain is built from TRBV18 and TRBJ1-1; 8 nucleotides align to TRBD1. Trimming removed 2 bases from V and 3 bases from J; junction bases left unmatched: 2. CDR3 length: 14 amino acids. Germline values: CDR1 KGHSH, CDR2 LQKENI. Together with reference TRBV18 and TRBJ1-1, the CDR3 gives the full variable domain: NAGVMQNPRHLVRRRGQEARLRCSPMKGHSHVYWYRQLPEEGLKFMVYLQKENIIDESGMPKERFSAEFPKEGPSILRIQQVVRGDSAAYFCASSPGGQDTEAFFGQGTRLTVV.

The chain joins TRBV6-5 to TRBJ1-6; D not certain. Germline V lookup: CDR1 MNHEY, CDR2 SVGAGI. With 2 bases removed from V and 7 bases from J, the gap between germline ends came to 9 bases. The CDR3 covers 14 residues. The CDR3 loop reads CASSYGELNSPLHF. In nucleotides, the CDR3 is TGTGCCAGCAGTTACGGGGAGTTGAATTCACCCCTCCACTTT.

V is TRBV28 and J is TRBJ2-1, with 8 nucleotides matching TRBD2. The CDR3 extends over 15 amino acids. J lost 0 bases, V lost 5 bases, and 3 bases had no gene match. Germline V lookup: CDR1 MDHEN, CDR2 SYDVKM. The CDR3 reads CASSVAGSSYNEQFF. DNA of the CDR3: TGTGCCAGCAGTGTAGCGGGGAGCTCCTACAATGAGCAGTTCTTC. Full variable domain (missing parts from reference TRBV28 and TRBJ2-1): DVKVTQSSRYLVKRTGEKVFLECVQDMDHENMFWYRQDPGLGLRLIYFSYDVKMKEKGDIPEGYSVSREKKERFSLILESASTNQTSMYLCASSVAGSSYNEQFFGPGTRLTVL.

This chain links TRBV5-6 with TRBJ1-2; tentatively, D is TRBD1 (5 bases). The germline V and J ends were trimmed by 2 bases and 1 base, with 9 bases remaining between them. There are 14 residues in the CDR3. The germline V gene encodes CDR1 SGHDT and CDR2 YYEEEE. CDR3 coding DNA: TGTGCCAGCAGCTTTTTCGACAGTAACTATGGCTACACCTTC. Translation gives CASSFFDSNYGYTF.

The chain links TRBV7-6 to TRBJ1-5, with TRBD1 matching 9 bases. The germline gives CDR1 SGHVS, CDR2 FNYEAQ. The CDR3 has 15 amino acids. V gave up 5 bases and J gave up 11 bases; unmatched junction bases: 13. CDR3 DNA sequence: TGTGCCAGCAGCGCCGGGACAGGGCCGACGGCAGCCCAGCATTTT. Translated: CASSAGTGPTAAQHF. The entire variable domain, with the rest obtained from reference TRBV7-6 and TRBJ1-5, is as follows: GAGVSQSPRYKVTKRGQDVALRCDPISGHVSLYWYRQALGQGPEFLTYFNYEAQQDKSGLPNDRFSAERPEGSISTLTIQRTEQRDSAMYRCASSAGTGPTAAQHFGDGTRLSIL.

V and J are TRBV28 and TRBJ2-7; 8 bases match TRBD1. J was trimmed by 3 bases and V by 4 bases; bases with no gene match: 5. The CDR3 covers 14 residues. Per germline, CDR1 MDHEN and CDR2 SYDVKM. CDR3 sequence reads: CASSSGRGLYEQYF. The CDR3 DNA reads as TGTGCCAGCAGTTCGGGCAGGGGGCTCTACGAGCAGTACTTC.

The V and J genes are TRBV6-5 and TRBJ2-1; 7 bases agree with TRBD1. This CDR3 spans 14 amino acids. Germline V gene data show CDR1 as MNHEY and CDR2 as SVGAGI. The trim removed 7 bases at V and 0 bases at J, leaving 3 bases unmatched. For the CDR3, the DNA is TGTGCCAGCAAAGGGACAGTCTCCTACAATGAGCAGTTCTTC. It translates to CASKGTVSYNEQFF.

This clone was found once. V usage is TRBV11-2 and J usage is TRBJ2-3, with D possibly TRBD2 on 5 matching bases. The germline gives CDR1 SGHAT, CDR2 FQNNGV. V was trimmed by 5 bases and J by 2 bases, leaving 11 bases between them. The CDR3 is 14 residues long. CDR3 in DNA: TGTGCCAGCAGCCCCTCGACTAACACAGATACGCAGTATTTT. Its protein product is CASSPSTNTDTQYF.

The chain joins TRBV18 to TRBJ2-7; 10 bases agree with TRBD1. The J segment lost 7 bases and the V segment lost 1 base, leaving 7 bases of the junction unmatched. CDR1 and CDR2 (germline): KGHSH, LQKENI. The CDR3 has 15 residues. CDR3 protein: CASSPLSRTGGEQYF. The CDR3, as DNA: TGTGCCAGCTCACCACTAAGTAGGACAGGGGGAGAGCAGTACTTC.

This clone was recorded once. At one of its ends the junction is not consistent with the germline gene, which may arise from a read error. The chain has TRBV10-3 and TRBJ2-2; the D gene is possibly TRBD1 (5 bases). The germline gives CDR1 ENHRY, CDR2 SYGVKD. The CDR3 covers 17 residues. CDR3 in DNA: TGTGCCATGAGTGGGGTGCTGGGGCAGCAGAACACCGGGGAGCTGTTTTTT. It encodes CAMSGVLGQQNTGELFF.

This clone was recorded only once. The genes are TRBV6-1 and TRBJ1-5; D ambiguous. V dropped 2 bases and J dropped 5 bases, with 10 bases sitting between them. The CDR3 has 14 residues. Germline loops: CDR1 MNHNS, CDR2 SASEGT. The CDR3: CASSERRQDQPQHF. CDR3 nucleotides: TGTGCCAGCAGTGAACGGAGGCAGGATCAGCCCCAGCATTTT.

V gene TRBV5-1 combines with J gene TRBJ1-1, with 7 bases aligning to TRBD1. The germline gives CDR1 SGHRS, CDR2 YFSETQ. This CDR3 is built from 13 residues. The V gene end was trimmed by 1 base and the J gene end by 8 bases; junction bases not matched to a gene: 5. CDR3 sequence: CASSLRGGSEAFF. The CDR3 bases are TGCGCCAGCAGCTTGAGAGGGGGCTCCGAAGCTTTCTTT. Combining the CDR3 with reference TRBV5-1 and TRBJ1-1 gives the whole variable domain KAGVTQTPRYLIKTRGQQVTLSCSPISGHRSVSWYQQTPGQGLQFLFEYFSETQRNKGNFPGRFSGRQFSNSRSEMNVSTLELGDSALYLCASSLRGGSEAFFGQGTRLTVV.

This clone is a singleton in its sample. The chain combines TRBV28 with TRBJ1-6; 7 nucleotides line up with TRBD1. V was clipped by 6 bases and J by 3 bases; unmatched bases: 5. The CDR3 runs to 15 residues. The germline gives CDR1 MDHEN, CDR2 SYDVKM. In DNA, the CDR3 is TGTGCCAGCAGCTCGGGACAGTTCTATAATTCACCCCTCCACTTT. This codes for CASSSGQFYNSPLHF.

This chain joins TRBV5-1 and TRBJ1-1; 11 nucleotides agree with TRBD1. The germline V gene encodes CDR1 SGHRS and CDR2 YFSETQ. V gave up 5 bases and J gave up 4 bases; unmatched junction bases: 4. This CDR3 has 14 amino acids. The CDR3 protein is CASSSGTGGTEAFF. In DNA, the CDR3 is TGCGCCAGCAGTTCCGGGACAGGGGGCACTGAAGCTTTCTTT.

The chain links TRBV19 to TRBJ2-7; unclear D gene. Trimming took off 3 bases at V and 6 bases at J, with 15 bases between the two ends. The V gene's germline CDR1 is LNHDA and CDR2 SQIVND (reference sequence). The CDR3 has 14 residues. The CDR3 nucleotides read TGTGCCAGTAGTATGGCACTTCCGGGTCGCGAGCAGTACTTC. As protein: CASSMALPGREQYF.

The rearrangement uses TRBV5-6 and TRBJ2-7; 8 bases agree with TRBD2. With 4 bases clipped from V and 3 bases from J, the junction kept 6 bases outside the gene matches. The length of the CDR3 is 14 residues. CDR1 SGHDT and CDR2 YYEEEE come from the germline V gene. CDR3: CASSPWTSSYEQYF. The CDR3 DNA is TGTGCCAGCAGCCCATGGACTAGCAGCTACGAGCAGTACTTC.

In DNA form, the CDR3 reads TGTGCCAGCACCTCGACTAGCTCCTATAATTCACCCCTCCACTTT. This gives the protein CASTSTSSYNSPLHF. The J gene is TRBJ1-6, the V gene TRBV9, with D uncertain. Germline CDR1 is SGDLS and CDR2 is YYNGEE. Trimming took 6 bases from V and 0 from J, leaving 10 bases between them. The CDR3 sequence is 15 residues long.

This clone was found once. The J gene is TRBJ2-3, the V gene TRBV5-1; possibly TRBD2 for D (6 bases). Germline CDR1 is SGHRS and CDR2 is YFSETQ. The CDR3 is 12 residues long. V lost 4 bases and J lost 6, with 9 bases in between. This chain's CDR3 is CASSETSDTQYF. The CDR3 coding sequence is TGCGCCAGCAGCGAAACTAGCGATACGCAGTATTTT.